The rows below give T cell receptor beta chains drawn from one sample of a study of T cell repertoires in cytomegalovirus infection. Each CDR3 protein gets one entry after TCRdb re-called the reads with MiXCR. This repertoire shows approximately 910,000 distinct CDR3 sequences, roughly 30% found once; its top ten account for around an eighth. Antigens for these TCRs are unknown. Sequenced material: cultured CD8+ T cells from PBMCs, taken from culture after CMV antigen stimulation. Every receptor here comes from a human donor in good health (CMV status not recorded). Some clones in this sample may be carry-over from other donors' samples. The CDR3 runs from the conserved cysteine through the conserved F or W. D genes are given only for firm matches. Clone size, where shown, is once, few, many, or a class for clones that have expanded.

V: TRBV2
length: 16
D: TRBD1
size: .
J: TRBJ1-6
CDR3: CASSGPGTGNNSPLHF
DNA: TGTGCCAGCAGCGGCCCCGGGACAGGGAATAATTCACCCCTCCACTTT

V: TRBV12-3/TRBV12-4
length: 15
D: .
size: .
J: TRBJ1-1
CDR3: CASSTPGSVNTEAFF
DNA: TGTGCCAGCAGTACCCCAGGGTCGGTGAACACTGAAGCTTTCTTT

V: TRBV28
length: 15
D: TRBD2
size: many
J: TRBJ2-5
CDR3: CASRFRLAGWETQYF
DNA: TGTGCCAGCAGGTTCCGACTAGCGGGGTGGGAGACCCAGTACTTC

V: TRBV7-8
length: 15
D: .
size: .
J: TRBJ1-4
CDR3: CASSFSGRWDEKLFF
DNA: TGTGCCAGCAGCTTCTCGGGTCGCTGGGATGAAAAACTGTTTTTT

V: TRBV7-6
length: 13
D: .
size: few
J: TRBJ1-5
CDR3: CASSSASHQPQHF
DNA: TGTGCCAGCAGCTCGGCGTCCCATCAGCCCCAGCATTTT

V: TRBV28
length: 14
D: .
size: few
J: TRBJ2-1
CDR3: CASRPGLSYNEQFF
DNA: TGTGCCAGCAGACCGGGACTTAGCTACAATGAGCAGTTCTTC

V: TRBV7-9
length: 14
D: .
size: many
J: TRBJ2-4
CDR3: CASSSSLAKNIQYF
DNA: TGTGCCAGCAGCTCGTCCCTAGCCAAAAACATTCAGTACTTC

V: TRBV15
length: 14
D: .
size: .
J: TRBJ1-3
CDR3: CATSPRAGKNSIYF
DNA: TGTGCCACCAGCCCTAGGGCAGGGAAGAATTCCATATATTTT

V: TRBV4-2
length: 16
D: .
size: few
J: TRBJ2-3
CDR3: CASSQVPQGTADTQYF
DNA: TGTGCCAGCAGCCAAGTTCCACAGGGGACTGCAGATACGCAGTATTTT

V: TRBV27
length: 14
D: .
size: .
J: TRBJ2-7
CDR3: CASSLEQLGYEQYF
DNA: TGTGCCAGCAGTTTAGAGCAACTGGGCTACGAGCAGTACTTC